These 10 T cell receptor beta chains share one sample of origin, sequenced in a study of blood T cell repertoires in COVID-19. Method: immunoSEQ multiplex PCR; TCRdb's copy keeps in-frame clones and lacks some. The sample shows roughly 120,000 clones, more than 60% of them seen only once. The material sequenced was peripheral blood. Source of these receptors: a man aged 45-65 years with acute or convalescent COVID-19.

The rearrangement links TRBV3-1 (or the pseudogene TRBV3-2) to TRBJ2-7, with TRBD2 as a possible D gene (6 bases). Germline V gives CDR1 LGHDT, CDR2 YNNKEL (reference sequence). This CDR3 contains 15 residues. V was cut by 4 bases and J by 5 bases, with 18 bases left in between. The CDR3 loop reads CASSPPQAGSDEQYF. CDR3 bases: TGTGCCAGCAGCCCCCCTCAAGCGGGTTCTGACGAGCAGTACTTC.

The chain is built from TRBV5-8 and TRBJ1-6; D unresolved. CDR1 is SGHTS and CDR2 is YDEGEE in the germline V gene. The CDR3 sequence is 15 residues long. V dropped 1 base and J dropped 8 bases, with 13 bases sitting between them. Here the CDR3 reads CASSLSSVQYSPLHF. DNA for the CDR3: TGTGCCAGCAGCTTGTCGTCAGTTCAATATTCACCCCTCCACTTT.

The rearrangement joins TRBV5-1 to TRBJ2-7, with D possibly being TRBD2 (6 bases). V lost 2 bases and J lost 3, with 18 bases in between. The CDR3 covers 16 residues. CDR1 is SGHRS, CDR2 YFSETQ, per germline. The DNA for the CDR3 is TGCGCCAGCAGCTTCAAAACTCCAGCGGAGGGCTACGAGCAGTACTTC. It encodes CASSFKTPAEGYEQYF.

This chain links TRBV5-8 with TRBJ1-4; 9 bases line up with TRBD1. The CDR3 totals 15 residues. The germline V gene has CDR1 SGHTS and CDR2 YDEGEE. J gave up 3 bases and V 4 bases, and 4 bases lay outside the gene matches. This CDR3 is CASSPDRGPNEKLFF. CDR3 sequence (DNA): TGTGCCAGCAGCCCGGACAGGGGACCTAATGAAAAACTGTTTTTT.

The V and J genes are TRBV10-2 and TRBJ1-4; D call uncertain. The V end was cut by 1 base, the J end by 8 bases, with 14 bases between. From germline, CDR1 is WSHSY and CDR2 SAAADI. This CDR3 has 15 amino acids. The CDR3 DNA reads as TGCGCCAGCAGTGAGTGGGAGGGCCTTAAGGAAAAACTGTTTTTT. Translated, it gives CASSEWEGLKEKLFF.

This chain links TRBV28 with TRBJ2-7, with 13 bases identical to TRBD2. The trim removed 5 bases at V and 3 bases at J, leaving 10 bases unmatched. Germline-derived CDR1 and CDR2 are MDHEN and SYDVKM. This CDR3 comprises 17 residues. CDR3 sequence (DNA): TGTGCCAGCAGTACCCTATGGACTAGCGGGAGAGGCTACGAGCAGTACTTC. Its translation is CASSTLWTSGRGYEQYF.

The chain carries TRBV3-1 (or the pseudogene TRBV3-2) and TRBJ1-2, with 7 nucleotides matching TRBD1. Germline trimming cut 4 bases from V and 5 bases from J; bases unmatched to any gene: 10. Germline lookup yields CDR1 LGHDT and CDR2 YNNKEL (reference sequence). The CDR3 extends over 15 amino acids. CDR3 in amino acids: CASSPNAGTVYGYTF. The CDR3 nucleotides are TGTGCCAGCAGCCCTAACGCCGGGACAGTGTATGGCTACACCTTC.

This clone has a single count. A read error may account for a junction end that differs from germline. V is TRBV3-1 (or the pseudogene TRBV3-2) and J is TRBJ2-1; TRBD2 matches at 8 bases. The CDR3 runs to 16 residues. Germline loops: CDR1 LGHDT, CDR2 YNNKEL (reference sequence). The CDR3 reads CASTQRRGRTYNEQFF. Written as DNA, the CDR3 is TGTGCCAGCACCCAACGACGCGGGAGGACCTACAATGAGCAGTTCTTC.

This chain joins TRBV5-4 and TRBJ2-5, with a tentative D call TRBD2 (6 bases). Germline-derived CDR1 and CDR2 are SGHNT and YYREEE (reference sequence). Trimming stripped 0 bases from V and 4 bases from J, with 16 bases between. There are 16 residues in the CDR3. The CDR3 bases are TGTGCCAGCAGCTTGGTTGCGGGGTCGGACGCAGAGACCCAGTACTTC. Translating it yields CASSLVAGSDAETQYF.

V gene TRBV14 combines with J gene TRBJ2-1; D is perhaps TRBD2 (5 bases). Trimming took off 2 bases at V and 5 bases at J, with 16 bases between the two ends. CDR1 is SGHDN and CDR2 is FVKESK in the germline V gene. The CDR3 consists of 16 residues. CDR3 in DNA: TGTGCCAGCAGCCAAACGATCTTCGGGATAGACAATGAGCAGTTCTTC. This encodes CASSQTIFGIDNEQFF.